The 21 T cell receptor beta chains listed next were all sequenced from one sample in a study of early stage breast cancer tumors. Sequenced by immunoSEQ multiplex PCR; TCRdb stores in-frame clones only, minus some. Of about 72,000 clones in the sample, roughly 80% are singletons; the top ten hold under 3.5%. Sequencing was performed on blood. These receptor sequences come from a person aged 55 to 70 with breast cancer.

V gene TRBV5-1 combines with J gene TRBJ2-7; the D is unclear. Germline lookup yields CDR1 SGHRS and CDR2 YFSETQ. This CDR3 has 14 residues. Trimming removed 0 bases from V and 6 bases from J, with 13 bases in between. The DNA for the CDR3 is TGCGCCAGCAGCTTGGAAGGGTATGGGTCCGAGCAGTACTTC. Encoded protein: CASSLEGYGSEQYF.

Only one count was recorded for this clone. V usage is TRBV29-1 and J usage is TRBJ1-1; D uncertain. The germline V gene encodes CDR1 SQVTM and CDR2 ANQGSEA. There are 13 residues in the CDR3. V was trimmed by 6 bases and J by 1 base, leaving 12 bases between them. CDR3 region: CSVGTLGNTEAFF. The DNA of the CDR3 is TGCAGCGTGGGAACCCTCGGGAACACTGAAGCTTTCTTT. Full variable domain (rest looked up from reference TRBV29-1 and TRBJ1-1): SAVISQKPSRDICQRGTSLTIQCQVDSQVTMMFWYRQQPGQSLTLIATANQGSEATYESGFVIDKFPISRPNLTFSTLTVSNMSPEDSSIYLCSVGTLGNTEAFFGQGTRLTVV.

This chain connects TRBV5-6 to TRBJ2-1; 10 nucleotides agree with TRBD1. Germline CDR1 SGHDT, CDR2 YYEEEE. Losses at the gene ends were 4 bases for V and 5 bases for J; bases not matched to a gene: 6. There are 15 residues in the CDR3. The CDR3 sequence is CASSPDRGGNNEQFF. As DNA, the CDR3 is TGTGCCAGCAGCCCGGACAGGGGGGGAAACAATGAGCAGTTCTTC.

This clone occurred a few times. The chain has TRBV10-2 and TRBJ1-2; D possibly corresponds to TRBD1 (5 bases). The length of the CDR3 is 16 residues. The V gene's germline CDR1 is WSHSY and CDR2 SAAADI. The V end lost 2 bases, the J end lost 0 bases, and 13 bases lay between the germline ends. DNA of the CDR3: TGCGCCAGCAGTGAGCAGGGATCCAGAGCTAACTATGGCTACACCTTC. This encodes CASSEQGSRANYGYTF.

The chain joins TRBV18 to TRBJ1-3; weak D call: TRBD1 (5 bases). This CDR3 contains 15 residues. The germline V gene encodes CDR1 KGHSH and CDR2 LQKENI. Trimming shortened V by 3 bases and J by 0 bases, and 9 bases separated the two germline ends. CDR3 bases: TGTGCCAGCTCACCGGGACCCGTCTCTGGAAACACCATATATTTT. This codes for CASSPGPVSGNTIYF.

This chain links TRBV29-1 with TRBJ2-1; no firm D call. V was pared by 5 bases and J by 5 bases, with 16 bases between. The CDR3 sequence is 14 residues long. Germline CDR1 is SQVTM and CDR2 is ANQGSEA. Here the CDR3 reads CSVKSSPADNEQFF. CDR3 sequence (DNA): TGCAGCGTTAAGAGCAGTCCCGCTGACAATGAGCAGTTCTTC.

The chain employs TRBV2 and TRBJ2-1, with 12 bases lining up with TRBD2. Looked up from germline, CDR1 is SNHLY and CDR2 is FYNNEI. The V and J ends lost 3 bases and 4 bases, in that order; junction bases with no gene match: 1. The CDR3 is made up of 15 amino acids. In DNA, the CDR3 is TGTGCCAGCAGTGAGACTAGCGGGAGATACAATGAGCAGTTCTTC. It yields the protein CASSETSGRYNEQFF.

The V and J genes are TRBV28 and TRBJ2-6; TRBD1 is a possible D gene (6 bases). From germline, CDR1 is MDHEN and CDR2 SYDVKM. The CDR3 extends over 17 amino acids. Trimming stripped 8 bases from V and 0 bases from J, with 17 bases between. CDR3 DNA sequence: TGTGCCAGCGAACCGACGACAGGTCTCTCTGGGGCCAACGTCCTGACTTTC. Translating it yields CASEPTTGLSGANVLTF.

The chain recombines TRBV7-9 with TRBJ2-3; no definite D call. CDR1 and CDR2 (germline): SEHNR, FQNEAQ (reference sequence). The CDR3 sequence is 15 residues long. V was pared by 4 bases and J by 3 bases, with 14 bases between. CDR3: CASSSLGIGTDTQYF. For the CDR3, the DNA is TGTGCCAGCAGCTCACTTGGCATTGGGACAGATACGCAGTATTTT.

The chain couples TRBV19 to TRBJ1-5; D is uncertain. The V end was cut by 5 bases, the J end by 4 bases, with 6 bases between. The CDR3 spans 12 residues. Germline values: CDR1 LNHDA, CDR2 SQIVND (reference sequence). This CDR3 reads CASSRRNQPQHF. Written as DNA, the CDR3 is TGTGCCAGTAGTCGGAGAAATCAGCCCCAGCATTTT.

This clone is large within its sample. This chain connects TRBV7-9 to TRBJ2-1; the D is unclear. Germline assignment: CDR1 SEHNR and CDR2 FQNEAQ (reference sequence). The CDR3 sequence is 15 residues long. V dropped 2 bases and J dropped 5 bases, with 13 bases sitting between them. The CDR3 DNA follows: TGTGCCAGCAGCTTACGGACCCCCTCGCACAATGAGCAGTTCTTC. It specifies CASSLRTPSHNEQFF.

This chain joins TRBV7-3 and TRBJ2-3, with 11 bases fitting TRBD2. With 5 bases clipped from V and 5 bases from J, the junction kept 9 bases outside the gene matches. Germline V gene lookup returns CDR1 SGHTA and CDR2 FQGTGA. CDR3 length: 16 amino acids. This chain's CDR3 is CASSPGASGRIDTQYF. In DNA, the CDR3 is TGTGCCAGCAGCCCCGGGGCTAGCGGGAGGATAGATACGCAGTATTTT.

This clone was detected only a few times. V is TRBV18 and J is TRBJ2-1; TRBD1 aligns across 9 bases. The CDR3 totals 15 residues. Germline V gives CDR1 KGHSH, CDR2 LQKENI. V dropped 9 bases and J dropped 6; count of bases not matched to a gene: 12. The CDR3 DNA follows: TGTGCCAGTCGAGGCGGGACAGGGATTCGCAATGAGCAGTTCTTC. Protein sequence: CASRGGTGIRNEQFF.

This clone showed up just once. The chain has TRBV9 and TRBJ2-3; the match to TRBD1 covers 8 bases. Germline V lookup: CDR1 SGDLS, CDR2 YYNGEE. The CDR3 consists of 15 residues. V trimming: 10 bases; J trimming: 6 bases; junction bases outside the gene matches: 16. The CDR3 is CADFSRQGHLDTQYF. In DNA, the CDR3 is TGTGCCGACTTTTCCCGACAGGGGCATTTGGATACGCAGTATTTT.

This sequence joins TRBV27 and TRBJ1-2, with D unresolved. Germline-derived CDR1 and CDR2 are MNHEY and SMNVEV (reference sequence). The CDR3 sequence is 12 residues long. V was shortened by 5 bases and J by 5 bases, with 9 bases between the two germline ends. CDR3 nucleotides: TGTGCCAGCAGTACTATGGGTTATGGCTACACCTTC. It yields the protein CASSTMGYGYTF.

CDR3 coding DNA: TGCGCCAGCAGCTCGACCACAGGGGCCTACAATGAGCAGTTCTTC. The encoded protein is CASSSTTGAYNEQFF. This sequence joins TRBV5-1 and TRBJ2-1; 7 nucleotides match TRBD1. The germline gives CDR1 SGHRS, CDR2 YFSETQ. V was clipped by 3 bases and J by 2 bases; unmatched bases: 5. This CDR3 has 15 amino acids.

V is TRBV6-1 and J is TRBJ2-7, with D hard to call. Germline lookup yields CDR1 MNHNS and CDR2 SASEGT. This CDR3 is 15 amino acids long. Trimming took 2 bases from V and 0 from J, leaving 11 bases between them. The CDR3 loop is CASSENPIGSYEQYF. CDR3 nucleotide sequence: TGTGCCAGCAGTGAAAACCCTATCGGCTCCTACGAGCAGTACTTC.

This chain connects TRBV15 to TRBJ2-5; D unresolved. Per germline, CDR1 LNHNV and CDR2 YYDKDF (reference sequence). This CDR3 is 16 amino acids long. The V end lost 3 bases, the J end lost 0 bases, and 14 bases lay between the germline ends. CDR3 sequence: CATSSSLPRNQETQYF. The DNA of the CDR3 is TGTGCCACCAGCAGTTCTCTACCGAGAAACCAAGAGACCCAGTACTTC. The whole variable domain, remainder taken from reference TRBV15 and TRBJ2-5, is DAMVIQNPRYQVTQFGKPVTLSCSQTLNHNVMYWYQQKSSQAPKLLFHYYDKDFNNEADTPDNFQSRRPNTSFCFLDIRSPGLGDTAMYLCATSSSLPRNQETQYFGPGTRLLVL.

A single count supports this clone. V is TRBV9 and J is TRBJ2-2; D perhaps matches TRBD1 (6 bases). With 3 bases removed from V and 0 bases from J, the gap between germline ends came to 9 bases. Per germline, CDR1 SGDLS and CDR2 YYNGEE. The CDR3 covers 15 residues. The CDR3 region is CASSATGTNTGELFF. The CDR3 bases are TGTGCCAGCAGCGCAACAGGGACGAACACCGGGGAGCTGTTTTTT.

V and J are TRBV18 and TRBJ2-5; D remains unclear. The CDR3 contains 13 residues. Trimming stripped 1 base from V and 4 bases from J, with 7 bases between. Germline V gene data show CDR1 as KGHSH and CDR2 as LQKENI. The DNA for the CDR3 is TGTGCCAGCTCACCACGACATGGAGAGACCCAGTACTTC. This gives the protein CASSPRHGETQYF.

The sample holds one count of this clone. The chain uses TRBV7-2 and TRBJ2-1, with 7 bases matching TRBD2. The V segment lost 4 bases and the J segment 4 bases; nucleotides outside the gene matches: 10. This CDR3 is 16 amino acids long. The germline CDR1 and CDR2 sequences are SGHTA and FQGNSA. CDR3 protein: CASSSAGAGNYNEQFF. CDR3 DNA: TGTGCCAGCAGCTCGGCTGGAGCGGGAAATTACAATGAGCAGTTCTTC.